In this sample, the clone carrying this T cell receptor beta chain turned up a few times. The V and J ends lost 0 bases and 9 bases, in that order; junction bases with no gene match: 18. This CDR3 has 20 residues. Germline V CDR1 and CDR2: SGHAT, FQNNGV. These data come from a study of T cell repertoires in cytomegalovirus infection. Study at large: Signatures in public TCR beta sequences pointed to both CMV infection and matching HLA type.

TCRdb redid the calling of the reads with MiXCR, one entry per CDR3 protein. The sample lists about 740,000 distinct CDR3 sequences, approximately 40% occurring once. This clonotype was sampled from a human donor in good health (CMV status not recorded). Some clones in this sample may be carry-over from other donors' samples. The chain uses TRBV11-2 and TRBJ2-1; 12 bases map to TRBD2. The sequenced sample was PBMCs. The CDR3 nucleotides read TGTGCCAGCAGCTTAGATTATCAGGGGCGACTAGCGGGAGAATTGGGTGAGCAGTTCTTC. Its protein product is CASSLDYQGRLAGELGEQFF.